The rows below give T cell receptor beta chains drawn from one sample of a study of regulatory T cells in long-lasting Graves disease. Each CDR3 protein is one row after TCRdb ran MiXCR on the multiplex PCR reads. The sample consists of more than 650,000 distinct CDR3 sequences, around 32% of them appearing once. Sample: peripheral blood mononuclear cells (PBMCs), taken when the disease was refractory, from a patient treated with antithyroid drugs. The source of these receptors is a female donor with Graves disease. The CDR3 runs from the conserved cysteine through the conserved F or W. D genes are given only for firm matches. Clone size is stated in some rows and not others, as once, few, many or a class when expanded.

v_gene	j_gene	abundance	d_gene	CDR3nt	CDR3aa
TRBV9	TRBJ1-5	few	TRBD1	TGTGCCAGCAGCGTAGGAGGGGGCAACCCCAATCAGCCCCAGCATTTT	CASSVGGGNPNQPQHF
TRBV13	TRBJ2-1	.	TRBD2	TGTGCCAGCAGCCCGACTAGCGGGAGCATCAATGAGCAGTTCTTC	CASSPTSGSINEQFF
TRBV11-2	TRBJ2-7	many	.	TGTGCCAGCAGCCCGAGCCGGGCCGGGATCTACGAGCAGTACTTC	CASSPSRAGIYEQYF
TRBV28	TRBJ2-7	.	.	TGTGCCAGCAGTTTTGGCCAATCAAGAACCTACGAGCAGTACTTC	CASSFGQSRTYEQYF
TRBV14	TRBJ2-7	.	.	TGTGCCAGCAGCCAAGGGAGGCCCGCCTTCTACGAGCAGTACTTC	CASSQGRPAFYEQYF
TRBV6-1	TRBJ1-3	many	.	TGTGCCAGCAGTGAGCAGGGCCACTCTGGAAACACCATATATTTT	CASSEQGHSGNTIYF
TRBV12-3/TRBV12-4	TRBJ1-2	many	TRBD1	TGTGCCAGCACCAACAGGGGGGCAGACTATGGCTACACCTTC	CASTNRGADYGYTF
TRBV20-1	TRBJ1-2	many	.	TGCAGTGCTAGCGCGACAGAGGGATGGAATGGCTACACCTTC	CSASATEGWNGYTF
TRBV25-1	TRBJ1-2	.	.	TGTGCCAGCAGTCGCCGGGCGGAGGAGCGTGGCCACACCTTC	CASSRRAEERGHTF
TRBV5-1	TRBJ1-6	.	.	TGCGCCAGCAGGATGGACGGAAGAAATTCACCCCTCCACTTT	CASRMDGRNSPLHF
TRBV6-1	TRBJ2-7	few	.	TGTGCCAGCAGTGACAAATCCCGCCTAAACTTC	CASSDKSRLNF
TRBV30	TRBJ2-7	.	.	TGTGCCTGGAGGTGGGGGGGACAGGTACCCTACGAGCAGTACTTC	CAWRWGGQVPYEQYF
TRBV7-9	TRBJ1-2	few	.	TGTGCCAGCAGCTCATTACGGGCTATAAACTATGGCTACACCTTC	CASSSLRAINYGYTF
TRBV27	TRBJ1-5	few	.	TGTGCCAGCAGTTTCTGGCCGCGGCCCCAGCATTTT	CASSFWPRPQHF
TRBV28	TRBJ1-5	many	.	TGTGCCAGCAGGAACCCAGGACAAAATCAGCCCCAGCATTTT	CASRNPGQNQPQHF
TRBV20-1	TRBJ1-5	.	TRBD1	TGCAGTGCAATCCCCAAGACAGGGGAACAGCCCCAGCATTTT	CSAIPKTGEQPQHF
TRBV29-1	TRBJ1-1	.	.	TGCAGCGTTGAACTCAGGGCCGAAAACACTGAAGCTTTCTTT	CSVELRAENTEAFF
TRBV27	TRBJ1-4	few	TRBD1	TGTGCCAGCAGACCGCGACAGGGGTTTAATGAAAAACTGTTTTTT	CASRPRQGFNEKLFF
TRBV11-2	TRBJ1-1	many	.	TGTGCCAGCAGCTTAGATCAGGGAGGCACTGAAGCTTTCTTT	CASSLDQGGTEAFF
TRBV27	TRBJ1-2	few	.	TGTGCCAGCAGTTTAGAGGGCAGAGCCCGAGGGTATGGCTACACCTTC	CASSLEGRARGYGYTF
TRBV28	TRBJ2-7	many	.	TGTGCCAGCAGTTTATTGTCGGGGATGAGCTCCTTTTCCTACGAGCAGTACTTC	CASSLLSGMSSFSYEQYF
TRBV11-2	TRBJ2-4	few	TRBD1	TGTGCCAGCAGCTCCCGGGGGGACAGGGGAATTCAGTACTTC	CASSSRGDRGIQYF
TRBV5-1	TRBJ1-1	many	.	TGTGCCAGCCGCGGAGCCATGAACACTGAAGCTTTCTTT	CASRGAMNTEAFF
TRBV12-5	TRBJ1-1	.	.	TGTGCTAGTGGTTCGCTTTGGGAGGGGCTCACTGAAGCTTTCTTT	CASGSLWEGLTEAFF
TRBV19	TRBJ1-5	.	.	TGTGCCAGTAGTTACAGGGTGGATCAGCCCCAGCATTTT	CASSYRVDQPQHF
TRBV6-1	TRBJ1-5	few	.	TGTGCCAGCAGGACGACACATAGCAATCAGCCCCAGCATTTT	CASRTTHSNQPQHF
TRBV6-1	TRBJ1-5	.	.	TGTGCCAGCGATCAATCCGGTAGCAATCAGCCCCAGCATTTT	CASDQSGSNQPQHF
TRBV10-3	TRBJ2-7	.	TRBD2	TGTGCCATCAGTACCGGGACTAGCGGGAGGACCTCCTACGAGCAGTACTTC	CAISTGTSGRTSYEQYF
TRBV5-1	TRBJ2-7	.	TRBD1	TGCGCCAGCAGCCAAGGACAGGAGTACGAGCAGTACTTC	CASSQGQEYEQYF
TRBV15	TRBJ2-7	few	.	TGTGCCACCAGCAGTGGGGGTCTAGGGGCCTACGAGCAGTACTTC	CATSSGGLGAYEQYF
TRBV6-5	TRBJ2-7	many	.	TGTGCCAGCAGTTCCGCCGGCGGGGCGGCACCCTACGAGCAGTACTTC	CASSSAGGAAPYEQYF
TRBV7-9	TRBJ1-2	.	TRBD1	TGTGCCAGCAGCTTTTTTCAGGACAGGGAAGGCTACACCTTC	CASSFFQDREGYTF
TRBV14	TRBJ1-2	.	TRBD1	TGTGCCAGCAGCCAACGACAGGGAAGTGGCTACACCTTC	CASSQRQGSGYTF
TRBV25-1	TRBJ1-5	once	TRBD1	TGTGCCAGCAGTGAATCCCGACAGGGTAGCGGCAATCAGCCCCAGCATTTT	CASSESRQGSGNQPQHF
TRBV30	TRBJ2-3	.	.	TGTGCCTGGAACCAGGGGCTAGGTACAGATACGCAGTATTTT	CAWNQGLGTDTQYF
TRBV19	TRBJ1-2	many	TRBD1	TGTGCCAGTAGTGCTTGGGACAGGGGCTTCGGCTACACCTTC	CASSAWDRGFGYTF
TRBV30	TRBJ1-5	few	.	TGTGCCTGGAACCCGGGGCGAAGGGGCAATCAGCCCCAGCATTTT	CAWNPGRRGNQPQHF
TRBV3-1	TRBJ1-1	few	.	TGTGCCAGCAGCCGCAACTCAGGGGAGACTGAAGCTTTCTTT	CASSRNSGETEAFF
TRBV12-3/TRBV12-4	TRBJ1-1	many	.	TGTGCCAGCAGTTTAGCGTTCAGGGGAGCAAAGGGAACTGAAGCTTTCTTT	CASSLAFRGAKGTEAFF
TRBV9	TRBJ1-2	.	.	TGTGCCAGCAGCGTAGTTCAGACACTGGGACCCTATGGCTACACCTTC	CASSVVQTLGPYGYTF
TRBV3-1	TRBJ1-1	many	.	TGTGCCAGCAGCGCAACAGGGTTCACTGAAGCTTTCTTT	CASSATGFTEAFF
TRBV5-5	TRBJ2-1	few	.	TGTGCCAGCACCTGGGGCACTAACAGAGAAACCTACAATGAGCAGTTCTTC	CASTWGTNRETYNEQFF
TRBV25-1	TRBJ1-2	.	.	TGTGCCAGCAGTGATTGGGGGGCGAAGGGCTACACCTTC	CASSDWGAKGYTF
TRBV3-1	TRBJ2-5	.	TRBD1	TGTGCCAGCAGCCGACAGGGGGCCCACGAGACCCAGTACTTC	CASSRQGAHETQYF
TRBV28	TRBJ1-2	many	.	TGTGCCAGCAGGCAGGGTATCCATGGCTACACCTTC	CASRQGIHGYTF
TRBV18	TRBJ2-5	.	.	TGTGCCAGCTCACCACCGTCCGTTACGGAGACCCAGTACTTC	CASSPPSVTETQYF
TRBV2	TRBJ2-5	.	TRBD1	TGTGCCAGCAGACCGACAGGGGGCTTTGAGACCCAGTACTTC	CASRPTGGFETQYF
TRBV28	TRBJ1-1	.	.	TGTGCCAGCAGCCCAGATGGGCGCGTAGGGGACACTGAAGCTTTCTTT	CASSPDGRVGDTEAFF